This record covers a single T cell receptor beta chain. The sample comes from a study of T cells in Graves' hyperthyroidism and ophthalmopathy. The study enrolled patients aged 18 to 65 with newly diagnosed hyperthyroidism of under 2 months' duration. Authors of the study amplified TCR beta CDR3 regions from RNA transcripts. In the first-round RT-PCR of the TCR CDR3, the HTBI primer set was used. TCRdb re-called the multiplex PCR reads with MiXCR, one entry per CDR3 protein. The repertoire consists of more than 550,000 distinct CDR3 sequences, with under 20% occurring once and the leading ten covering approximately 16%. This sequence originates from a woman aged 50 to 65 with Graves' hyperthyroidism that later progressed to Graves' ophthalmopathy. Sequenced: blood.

The CDR3 coding sequence is TGTGCCAGCAGCGCGGGACTAGCGGGAACTGCTGGGGCCAACGTCCTGACTTTC. Its translation is CASSAGLAGTAGANVLTF. The rearrangement joins TRBV7-9 to TRBJ2-6, with 13 bases matching TRBD2. The J segment lost 2 bases and the V segment lost 5 bases, leaving 6 bases of the junction unmatched. The CDR3 has 18 residues. CDR1 is SEHNR, CDR2 FQNEAQ, per germline (reference sequence).